The 9 T cell receptor beta chains below come from one sample, sequenced in a study of cytomegalovirus exposure and HLA in healthy donors. Here immunoSEQ multiplex PCR was the method, and the copy in TCRdb shows in-frame clones only, minus some. Altogether approximately 220,000 clones are present, around nine tenths being singletons, with the ten largest covering 2.6%. The sample consisted of PBMCs. These receptors were obtained from a man between 18 and 35 years old in good health and CMV-seronegative.

The rearrangement uses TRBV5-1 and TRBJ1-3; 8 positions agree with TRBD1. Germline CDR1 is SGHRS and CDR2 is YFSETQ. The trim removed 1 base at V and 5 bases at J, leaving 5 bases unmatched. The CDR3 is made up of 15 amino acids. In nucleotides, the CDR3 is TGCGCCAGCAGCTTGTCAGGACAGGGCAGAAACACCATATATTTT. This translates into CASSLSGQGRNTIYF.

The chain combines TRBV10-2 with TRBJ2-1, with TRBD1 as a possible D gene (6 bases). CDR3 length: 12 residues. Germline V gene sequence: CDR1 WSHSY, CDR2 SAAADI. V was pared by 3 bases and J by 9 bases, with 9 bases between. CDR3 nucleotides: TGCGCCAGCAGTGAATGGGGGCGTGAGCAGTTCTTC. Translation: CASSEWGREQFF.

The J gene is TRBJ1-2, the V gene TRBV5-1, with D possibly TRBD1 on 5 matching bases. Trimming cost V 4 bases and J 0 bases, with 10 bases left between them. The CDR3 has 14 residues. CDR1 is SGHRS, CDR2 YFSETQ, per germline. The CDR3: CASSPGHTNYGYTF. CDR3 bases: TGCGCCAGCAGCCCCGGACATACTAACTATGGCTACACCTTC. Drawing the rest from reference TRBV5-1 and TRBJ1-2, the complete variable domain is KAGVTQTPRYLIKTRGQQVTLSCSPISGHRSVSWYQQTPGQGLQFLFEYFSETQRNKGNFPGRFSGRQFSNSRSEMNVSTLELGDSALYLCASSPGHTNYGYTFGSGTRLTVV.

V usage is TRBV15 and J usage is TRBJ1-6; no clear D gene. The CDR3 spans 14 residues. V was clipped by 5 bases and J by 6 bases, with 11 bases between them. Germline CDR1 is LNHNV and CDR2 is YYDKDF (reference sequence). The CDR3 protein is CATSVSRFNSPLHF. The CDR3 nucleotides read TGTGCCACCAGCGTGTCGCGGTTTAATTCACCCCTCCACTTT. The entire variable domain, with the rest obtained from reference TRBV15 and TRBJ1-6, is as follows: DAMVIQNPRYQVTQFGKPVTLSCSQTLNHNVMYWYQQKSSQAPKLLFHYYDKDFNNEADTPDNFQSRRPNTSFCFLDIRSPGLGDTAMYLCATSVSRFNSPLHFGNGTRLTVT.

V gene TRBV5-8 combines with J gene TRBJ2-7, with 7 bases that match TRBD1. The CDR3 has 14 amino acids. CDR1 SGHTS and CDR2 YDEGEE come from the germline V gene. The V and J ends lost 4 bases and 3 bases, in that order; junction bases with no gene match: 7. The CDR3 nucleotides are TGTGCCAGCAGCCTGTACGGACAGGACTACGAGCAGTACTTC. It translates to CASSLYGQDYEQYF.

The chain links TRBV5-1 to TRBJ2-3; the match to TRBD2 covers 16 bases. Per germline, CDR1 SGHRS and CDR2 YFSETQ. V dropped 5 bases and J dropped 6; count of bases not matched to a gene: 6. The CDR3 loop spans 16 amino acids. The CDR3 region is CASSWGLAGGPDTQYF. CDR3 sequence (DNA): TGCGCCAGCAGTTGGGGACTAGCGGGAGGGCCTGATACGCAGTATTTT.

The V and J genes are TRBV5-5 and TRBJ2-7; TRBD1 agrees at 9 bases. Germline V CDR1 and CDR2: SGHKS, YYEKEE (reference sequence). The CDR3 is 15 amino acids. Unmatched junction bases numbered 7, after V lost 1 base and J lost 5 bases. The CDR3 coding sequence is TGTGCCAGCAGCTTGTATGGACAGGGGACGGACGAGCAGTACTTC. Its translation is CASSLYGQGTDEQYF.

The genes are TRBV7-8 and TRBJ2-5; 9 bases agree with TRBD2. The trim removed 3 bases at V and 6 bases at J, leaving 8 bases unmatched. In germline, CDR1 is SGHVS, CDR2 FQNEAQ. The CDR3 has 15 residues. CDR3 nucleotide sequence: TGTGCCAGCAGCTTCTCGCGGGGGGGGGCGAAGACCCAGTACTTC. It translates to CASSFSRGGAKTQYF.

The V gene is TRBV9, the J gene TRBJ2-1; D gene uncertain. The V gene's germline CDR1 is SGDLS and CDR2 YYNGEE. V lost 0 bases, J lost 7 bases, and 11 bases lay in between. The CDR3 is made up of 14 amino acids. CDR3 nucleotide sequence: TGTGCCAGCAGCGTAGGGCTAGACGTAAATGAGCAGTTCTTC. The encoded protein is CASSVGLDVNEQFF.